This TCR beta chain was sequenced during a study of blood T cell repertoires in COVID-19. For the study at large: Donors in the United States, Italy and Spain gave samples during acute or convalescent COVID-19.

Germline V CDR1 and CDR2: SEHNR, FQNEAQ (reference sequence). V lost 4 bases to trimming and J lost 7 bases, with 13 bases between them. The length of the CDR3 is 14 residues. Clones were read by immunoSEQ multiplex PCR, and TCRdb kept only the in-frame ones, dropping some. The sample has approximately 130,000 clones, approximately 86% seen once. The receptor was derived from a woman in her forties or fifties who had recovered from COVID-19. The chain combines TRBV7-9 with TRBJ1-4; D perhaps matches TRBD1 (6 bases). Sequences were obtained from peripheral blood. CDR3 in DNA: TGTGCCAGCAGCTCCGGACAGCGAGGTGAAAAACTGTTTTTT. This translates into CASSSGQRGEKLFF.